Shown below are 21 T cell receptor beta chains from a single sample sequenced in a study of T cells in tuberculosis. The assay was immunoSEQ multiplex PCR, and TCRdb's table has in-frame clones only and misses some. The data contain some 41,000 clones, 90% to 95% of them singletons. Sample: PBMCs. The receptors come from a donor between 10 and 35 years old with latent tuberculosis or without tuberculosis infection. Some clones in this sample may be carry-over from other donors' samples.

The chain uses TRBV7-8 and TRBJ2-7; a possible D gene is TRBD2 (7 bases). CDR1 SGHVS and CDR2 FQNEAQ come from the germline V gene. The CDR3 extends over 16 amino acids. Deletions cut 2 bases from V and 4 bases from J, with 18 bases between. The DNA for the CDR3 is TGTGCCAGCAGCTTAAAAACCCTAGGGGGGGCGTACGAGCAGTACTTC. This translates into CASSLKTLGGAYEQYF.

The chain has TRBV5-4 and TRBJ2-3; 11 nucleotides align to TRBD2. Germline values: CDR1 SGHNT, CDR2 YYREEE (reference sequence). This CDR3 contains 17 residues. V was pared by 0 bases and J by 1 base, with 4 bases of the junction left unmatched. CDR3 nucleotides: TGTGCCAGCAGCTTGGTACTAGCGGGAGAGGGCACAGATACGCAGTATTTT. It is translated as CASSLVLAGEGTDTQYF.

The rearrangement links TRBV6-1 to TRBJ2-7, with 12 bases lining up with TRBD2. The CDR3 spans 15 residues. Trimming removed 1 base from V and 7 bases from J; junction bases left unmatched: 5. Germline lookup yields CDR1 MNHNS and CDR2 SASEGT. CDR3 residues: CASSEELAGGGEQYF. The CDR3 DNA follows: TGTGCCAGCAGTGAAGAACTAGCGGGAGGCGGAGAGCAGTACTTC.

The chain joins TRBV11-1 to TRBJ2-2; TRBD1 agrees at 10 bases. The ends lost 0 bases at V and 7 bases at J; junction bases unmatched: 5. The CDR3 length is 16 residues. Germline V gene sequence: CDR1 SGHAT, CDR2 FQDESV (reference sequence). CDR3 DNA sequence: TGTGCCAGCAGCTTAGCCGACAGGGGGCGGGACGGGGAGCTGTTTTTT. This codes for CASSLADRGRDGELFF.

The chain is built from TRBV28 and TRBJ1-2; D might be TRBD1 (5 bases). This CDR3 is 15 amino acids long. V gave up 2 bases and J gave up 4 bases, with 14 bases separating them. The germline CDR1 and CDR2 sequences are MDHEN and SYDVKM. In DNA, the CDR3 is TGTGCCAGCAGTTTAGGGGCGCGGACAATCTATGGCTACACCTTC. Encoded protein: CASSLGARTIYGYTF.

The chain links TRBV7-6 to TRBJ2-7; 12 bases are a match to TRBD2. The V segment lost 6 bases and the J segment 1 base; nucleotides outside the gene matches: 4. The CDR3 loop spans 15 amino acids. CDR1 SGHVS and CDR2 FNYEAQ come from the germline V gene. The CDR3, as DNA: TGTGCCAGCAGTCCACTAGCGGGAGGTTCCTACGAGCAGTACTTC. It yields the protein CASSPLAGGSYEQYF.

V is TRBV7-3 and J is TRBJ2-1, with D maybe TRBD2 (5 bases). The CDR3 is 12 residues long. Germline V gene sequence: CDR1 SGHTA, CDR2 FQGTGA. The V gene lost 5 bases and the J gene lost 6 bases, with 8 bases spanning the gap. The CDR3: CASSHTSNEQFF. The CDR3 nucleotides are TGTGCCAGCAGCCATACTAGCAATGAGCAGTTCTTC.

This clone was recorded only once. The chain joins TRBV27 to TRBJ1-1, with TRBD1 as a possible D gene (6 bases). Germline CDR1 and CDR2: MNHEY and SMNVEV (reference sequence). This CDR3 is built from 16 residues. V lost 9 bases to trimming and J lost 1 base, with 21 bases between them. The CDR3 region has the DNA TGTGCCAGTTGGACCGTAAGGGGGAACCCGAACACTGAAGCTTTCTTT. This codes for CASWTVRGNPNTEAFF.

J is TRBJ2-7 and V is TRBV30; the match to TRBD1 covers 9 bases. Germline V CDR1 and CDR2: GTSNPN, SVGIG (reference sequence). The CDR3 is made up of 14 amino acids. With 8 bases clipped from V and 9 bases from J, the junction kept 17 bases outside the gene matches. CDR3 region: CARAAGQGPLGQYF. CDR3 sequence (DNA): TGTGCCCGGGCCGCGGGACAGGGTCCTTTGGGGCAGTACTTC. The whole variable domain, remainder taken from reference TRBV30 and TRBJ2-7, is SQTIHQWPATLVQPVGSPLSLECTVEGTSNPNLYWYRQAAGRGLQLLFYSVGIGQISSEVPQNLSASRPQDRQFILSSKKLLLSDSGFYLCARAAGQGPLGQYFGPGTRLTVT.

The V gene is TRBV5-1, the J gene TRBJ2-2, with a tentative D call TRBD2 (5 bases). Trimming shortened V by 0 bases and J by 6 bases, and 18 bases separated the two germline ends. CDR3 length: 17 amino acids. Per germline, CDR1 SGHRS and CDR2 YFSETQ. CDR3 residues: CASSLASGRLRAGELFF. For the CDR3, the DNA is TGCGCCAGCAGCTTGGCAAGCGGCCGTTTAAGAGCCGGGGAGCTGTTTTTT.

The V and J genes are TRBV10-3 and TRBJ2-3, with TRBD2 identical over 11 bases. CDR1 and CDR2 (germline): ENHRY, SYGVKD. The CDR3 covers 18 residues. Losses at the gene ends were 3 bases for V and 0 bases for J; bases not matched to a gene: 8. For the CDR3, the DNA is TGTGCCATCAGTGAAGCCGGACTAGCGGGCACTAGCACAGATACGCAGTATTTT. Translation gives CAISEAGLAGTSTDTQYF.

This clone was found a few times. The CDR3 protein is CASSLGGQGAMAFF. Here the CDR3 DNA reads TGCGCCAGCAGCCTAGGAGGACAGGGGGCTATGGCTTTCTTT. V and J are TRBV4-3 and TRBJ1-1; 11 nucleotides match TRBD1. Germline loops: CDR1 LGHNA, CDR2 YSLEER. With V trimmed by 4 bases and J by 11 bases, 9 bases remained unmatched. There are 14 residues in the CDR3.

The V gene is TRBV7-3, the J gene TRBJ2-1, with D possibly matching TRBD1 (6 bases). This CDR3 comprises 14 residues. V lost 3 bases to trimming and J lost 5 bases, with 11 bases between them. Germline V gene sequence: CDR1 SGHTA, CDR2 FQGTGA. This CDR3 reads CASSFGQPNNEQFF. In nucleotides, the CDR3 is TGTGCCAGCAGCTTTGGACAGCCCAACAATGAGCAGTTCTTC.

For the CDR3, the DNA is TGTGCCAGCAGCCCAGGAGTAGCGCCGAACACCGGGGAGCTGTTTTTT. Amino acid sequence: CASSPGVAPNTGELFF. This sequence joins TRBV9 and TRBJ2-2, with TRBD2 as a possible D gene (5 bases). V lost 4 bases, J lost 0 bases, and 13 bases lay in between. The germline gives CDR1 SGDLS, CDR2 YYNGEE. The CDR3 has 16 amino acids.

This chain uses TRBV5-1 with TRBJ2-2; D is possibly TRBD2 (5 bases). CDR3 size: 15 residues. The germline V gene has CDR1 SGHRS and CDR2 YFSETQ. Deletions cut 0 bases from V and 6 bases from J, with 12 bases between. Here the CDR3 DNA reads TGCGCCAGCAGCTTGGGTCCGGGGATCCCCGGGGAGCTGTTTTTT. Its translation is CASSLGPGIPGELFF.

The CDR3 DNA reads as TGTGCCAGCAGCTTGGGCCAATACACCGGGGAGCTGTTTTTT. Protein: CASSLGQYTGELFF. The V gene is TRBV7-8, the J gene TRBJ2-2; D is undetermined. The CDR3 has 14 amino acids. Trimming cost V 3 bases and J 3 bases, with 8 bases left between them. Germline V gene data show CDR1 as SGHVS and CDR2 as FQNEAQ.

This rearrangement joins TRBV6-1 to TRBJ2-5; D remains unclear. The CDR3 is made up of 11 amino acids. The V end lost 7 bases, the J end lost 5 bases, and 8 bases lay between the germline ends. CDR1 MNHNS and CDR2 SASEGT come from the germline V gene. The CDR3 DNA reads TGTGCCAGCAACTTACGGGAGACCCAGTACTTC. It codes for CASNLRETQYF.

This chain joins TRBV14 and TRBJ1-1; D is unclear. Trimming removed 4 bases at V and 3 bases at J, with 6 bases between. CDR3 length: 12 amino acids. CDR1 and CDR2 from the germline V gene are SGHDN and FVKESK. Written as DNA, the CDR3 is TGTGCCAGCAGCCCTGAGGACACTGAAGCTTTCTTT. Translated: CASSPEDTEAFF.

This chain links TRBV6-5 with TRBJ2-1; no clear D gene. Germline V CDR1 and CDR2: MNHEY, SVGAGI. V gave up 4 bases and J gave up 0 bases, with 10 bases separating them. This CDR3 spans 15 amino acids. The CDR3 here is CASSFSLSSYNEQFF. The CDR3 DNA is TGTGCCAGCAGTTTTTCCCTGAGCTCCTACAATGAGCAGTTCTTC.

This clone occurred a few times. The rearrangement joins TRBV9 to TRBJ2-1, with TRBD2 matching 8 bases. The CDR3 has 14 amino acids. Germline CDR1 and CDR2: SGDLS and YYNGEE. J lost 9 bases, V lost 4 bases, and 9 bases had no gene match. The CDR3 spells CASSPRTSYFEQFF. The CDR3 DNA follows: TGTGCCAGCAGCCCTCGGACTAGCTATTTTGAGCAGTTCTTC.

J is TRBJ2-3 and V is TRBV10-1; 13 bases are a match to TRBD2. The CDR3 extends over 16 amino acids. J lost 3 bases, V lost 4 bases, and 4 bases had no gene match. CDR1 is WNHNN, CDR2 SYGVQD, per germline (reference sequence). In DNA form, the CDR3 reads TGCGCCAGCAGTGCGGGGACTAGCGGGATGACAGATACGCAGTATTTT. It yields the protein CASSAGTSGMTDTQYF.